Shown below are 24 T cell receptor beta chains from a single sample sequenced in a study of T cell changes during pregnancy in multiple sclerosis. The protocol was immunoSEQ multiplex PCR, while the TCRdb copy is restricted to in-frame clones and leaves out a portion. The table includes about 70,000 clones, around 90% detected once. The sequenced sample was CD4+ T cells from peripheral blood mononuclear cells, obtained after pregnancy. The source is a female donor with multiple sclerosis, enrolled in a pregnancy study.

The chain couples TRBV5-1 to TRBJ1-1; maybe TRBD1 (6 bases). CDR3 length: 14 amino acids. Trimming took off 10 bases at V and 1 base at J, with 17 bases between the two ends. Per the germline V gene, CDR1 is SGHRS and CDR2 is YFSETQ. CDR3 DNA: TGCGCCTCCTCGAGGGGGTATACGAACACTGAAGCTTTCTTT. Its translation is CASSRGYTNTEAFF.

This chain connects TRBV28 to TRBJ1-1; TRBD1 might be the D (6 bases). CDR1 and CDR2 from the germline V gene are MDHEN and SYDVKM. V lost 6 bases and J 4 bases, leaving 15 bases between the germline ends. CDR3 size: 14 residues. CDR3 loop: CASSPTGVGTEAFF. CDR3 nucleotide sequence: TGTGCCAGCAGCCCGACAGGAGTGGGCACTGAAGCTTTCTTT.

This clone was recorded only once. CDR3 sequence reads: CASSFPSGRSYNEQFF. The CDR3 DNA follows: TGTGCCAGCAGTTTCCCTAGCGGGAGGTCCTACAATGAGCAGTTCTTC. The V call is TRBV28, the J call TRBJ2-1, with 11 nucleotides matching TRBD2. CDR1 and CDR2 from the germline V gene are MDHEN and SYDVKM. V lost 3 bases to trimming and J lost 1 base; unmatched junction nucleotides: 2. The CDR3 sequence is 16 residues long.

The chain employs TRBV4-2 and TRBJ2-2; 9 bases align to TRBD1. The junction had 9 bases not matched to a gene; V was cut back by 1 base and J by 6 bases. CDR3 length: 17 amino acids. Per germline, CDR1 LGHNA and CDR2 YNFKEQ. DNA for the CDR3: TGTGCCAGCAGCCAAGGCCCCGGGACAGGGATACCCGGGGAGCTGTTTTTT. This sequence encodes CASSQGPGTGIPGELFF.

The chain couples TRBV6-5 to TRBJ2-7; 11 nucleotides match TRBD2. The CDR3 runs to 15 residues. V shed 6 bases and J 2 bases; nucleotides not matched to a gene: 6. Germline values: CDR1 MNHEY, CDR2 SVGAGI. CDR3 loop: CASRTSGRIPYEQYF. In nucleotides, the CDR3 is TGTGCCAGCAGAACTAGCGGGAGAATCCCCTACGAGCAGTACTTC.

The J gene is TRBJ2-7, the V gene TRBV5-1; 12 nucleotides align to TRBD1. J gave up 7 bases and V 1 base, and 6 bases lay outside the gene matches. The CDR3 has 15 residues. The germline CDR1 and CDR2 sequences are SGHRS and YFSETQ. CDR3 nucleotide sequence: TGCGCCAGCAGCTTGAAGGGACAGGGGGCGAGTGAGCAGTACTTC. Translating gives CASSLKGQGASEQYF.

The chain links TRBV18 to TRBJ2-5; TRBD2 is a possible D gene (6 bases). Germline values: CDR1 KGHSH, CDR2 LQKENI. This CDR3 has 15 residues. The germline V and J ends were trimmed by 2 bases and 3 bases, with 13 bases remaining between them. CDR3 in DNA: TGTGCCAGCTCACCATCGGGACTCCTTGAAGAGACCCAGTACTTC. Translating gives CASSPSGLLEETQYF.

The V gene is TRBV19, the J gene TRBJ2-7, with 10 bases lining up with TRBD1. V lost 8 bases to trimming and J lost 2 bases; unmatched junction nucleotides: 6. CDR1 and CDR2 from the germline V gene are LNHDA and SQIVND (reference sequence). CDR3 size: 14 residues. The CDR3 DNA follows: TGTGCCAGTCAAGCGGGACAGGGGCCCTACGAGCAGTACTTC. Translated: CASQAGQGPYEQYF.

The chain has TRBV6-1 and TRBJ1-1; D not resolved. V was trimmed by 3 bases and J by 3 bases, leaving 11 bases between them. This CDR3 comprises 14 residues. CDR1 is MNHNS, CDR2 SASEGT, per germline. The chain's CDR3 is CASSEKRGYTEAFF. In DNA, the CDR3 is TGTGCCAGCAGTGAGAAGCGAGGATACACTGAAGCTTTCTTT.

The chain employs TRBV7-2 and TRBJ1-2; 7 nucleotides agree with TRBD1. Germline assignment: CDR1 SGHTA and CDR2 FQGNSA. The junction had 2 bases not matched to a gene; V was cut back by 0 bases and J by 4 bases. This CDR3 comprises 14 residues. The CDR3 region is CASSLAGTAYGYTF. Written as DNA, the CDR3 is TGTGCCAGCAGCTTAGCGGGGACAGCCTATGGCTACACCTTC. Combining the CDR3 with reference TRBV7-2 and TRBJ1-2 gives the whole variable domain GAGVSQSPSNKVTEKGKDVELRCDPISGHTALYWYRQSLGQGLEFLIYFQGNSAPDKSGLPSDRFSAERTGGSVSTLTIQRTQQEDSAVYLCASSLAGTAYGYTFGSGTRLTVV.

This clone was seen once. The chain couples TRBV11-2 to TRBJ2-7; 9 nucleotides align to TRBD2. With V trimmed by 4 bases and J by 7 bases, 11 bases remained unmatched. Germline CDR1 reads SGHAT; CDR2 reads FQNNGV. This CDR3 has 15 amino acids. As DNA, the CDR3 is TGTGCCAGCAGCTACTACGCGGGGGGGCCTGGAGAGCAGTACTTC. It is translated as CASSYYAGGPGEQYF.

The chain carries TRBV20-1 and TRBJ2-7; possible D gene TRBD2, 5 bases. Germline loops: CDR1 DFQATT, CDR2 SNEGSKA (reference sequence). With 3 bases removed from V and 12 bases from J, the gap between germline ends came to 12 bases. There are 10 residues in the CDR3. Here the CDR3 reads CSARGSIAYF. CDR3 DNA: TGCAGTGCTAGGGGGAGCATTGCGTACTTC.

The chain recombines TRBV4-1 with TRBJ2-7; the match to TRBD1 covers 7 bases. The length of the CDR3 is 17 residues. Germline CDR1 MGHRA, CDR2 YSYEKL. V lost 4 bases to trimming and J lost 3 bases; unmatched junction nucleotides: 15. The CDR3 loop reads CASSRESEVGQLYEQYF. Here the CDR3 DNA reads TGCGCCAGCAGCCGAGAGTCTGAGGTGGGACAGCTCTACGAGCAGTACTTC.

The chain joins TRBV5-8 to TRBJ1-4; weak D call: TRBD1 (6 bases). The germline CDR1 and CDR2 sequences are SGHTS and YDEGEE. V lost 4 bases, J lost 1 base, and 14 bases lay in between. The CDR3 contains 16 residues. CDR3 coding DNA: TGTGCCAGCAGCCCCAGGGGAAGGGGAACTAATGAAAAACTGTTTTTT. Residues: CASSPRGRGTNEKLFF.

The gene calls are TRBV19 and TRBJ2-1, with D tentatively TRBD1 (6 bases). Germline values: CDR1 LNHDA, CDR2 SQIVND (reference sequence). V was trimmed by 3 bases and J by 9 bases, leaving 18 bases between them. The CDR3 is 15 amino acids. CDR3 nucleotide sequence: TGTGCCAGTAGTATGCCCCTCAACAGGGCCCCTGAGCAGTTCTTC. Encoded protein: CASSMPLNRAPEQFF.

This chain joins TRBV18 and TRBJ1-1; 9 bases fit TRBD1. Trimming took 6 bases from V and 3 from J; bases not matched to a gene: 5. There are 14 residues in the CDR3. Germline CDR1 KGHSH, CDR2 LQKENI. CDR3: CASSNNRGHTEAFF. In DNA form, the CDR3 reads TGTGCCAGCTCCAATAACAGGGGGCACACTGAAGCTTTCTTT.

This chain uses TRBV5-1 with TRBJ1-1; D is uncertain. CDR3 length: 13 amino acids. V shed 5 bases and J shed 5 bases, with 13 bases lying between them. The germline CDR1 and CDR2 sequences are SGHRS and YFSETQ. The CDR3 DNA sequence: TGCGCCAGCAGGACTGAGGTGGGTACTGAAGCTTTCTTT. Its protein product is CASRTEVGTEAFF.

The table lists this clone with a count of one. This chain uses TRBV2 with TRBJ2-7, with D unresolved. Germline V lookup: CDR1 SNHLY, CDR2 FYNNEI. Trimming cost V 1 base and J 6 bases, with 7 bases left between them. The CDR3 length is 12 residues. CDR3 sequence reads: CASSEDTGEQYF. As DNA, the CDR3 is TGTGCCAGCAGTGAAGATACCGGCGAGCAGTACTTC.

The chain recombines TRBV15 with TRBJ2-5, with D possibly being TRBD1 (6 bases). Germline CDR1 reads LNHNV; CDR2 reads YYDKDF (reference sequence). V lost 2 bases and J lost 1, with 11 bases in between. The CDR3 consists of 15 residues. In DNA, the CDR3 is TGTGCCACCAGCAGACCCCGGGACATCCAAGAGACCCAGTACTTC. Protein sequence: CATSRPRDIQETQYF.

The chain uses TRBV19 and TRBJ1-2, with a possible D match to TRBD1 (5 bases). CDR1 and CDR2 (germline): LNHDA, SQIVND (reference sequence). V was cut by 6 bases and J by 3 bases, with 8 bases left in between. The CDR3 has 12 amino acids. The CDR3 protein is CASRGRDYGYTF. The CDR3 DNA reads TGTGCCAGTAGGGGGCGCGACTATGGCTACACCTTC.

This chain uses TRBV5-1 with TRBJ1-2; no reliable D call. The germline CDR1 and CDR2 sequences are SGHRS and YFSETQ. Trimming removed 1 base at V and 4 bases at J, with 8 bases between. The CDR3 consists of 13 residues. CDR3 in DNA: TGCGCCAGCAGCTTGACAGTCGGCTATGGCTACACCTTC. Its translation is CASSLTVGYGYTF. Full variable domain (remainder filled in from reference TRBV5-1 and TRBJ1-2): KAGVTQTPRYLIKTRGQQVTLSCSPISGHRSVSWYQQTPGQGLQFLFEYFSETQRNKGNFPGRFSGRQFSNSRSEMNVSTLELGDSALYLCASSLTVGYGYTFGSGTRLTVV.

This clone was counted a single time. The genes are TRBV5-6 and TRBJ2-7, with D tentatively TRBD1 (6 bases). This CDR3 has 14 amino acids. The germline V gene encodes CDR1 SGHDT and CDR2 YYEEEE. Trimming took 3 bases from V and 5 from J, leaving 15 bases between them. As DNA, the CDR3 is TGTGCCAGCAGCTCTCCCGGCAGGGGCGACGAGCAGTACTTC. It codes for CASSSPGRGDEQYF.

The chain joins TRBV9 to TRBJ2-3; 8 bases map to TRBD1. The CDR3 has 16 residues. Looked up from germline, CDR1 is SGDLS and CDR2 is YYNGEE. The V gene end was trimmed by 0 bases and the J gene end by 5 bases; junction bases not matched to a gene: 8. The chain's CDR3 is CASSVATGGTVDTQYF. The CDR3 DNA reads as TGTGCCAGCAGCGTAGCTACAGGGGGTACTGTAGATACGCAGTATTTT.

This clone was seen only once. The CDR3 reads CASSFSLNTEAFF. The CDR3 region has the DNA TGTGCCAGCAGTTTTTCCTTGAACACTGAAGCTTTCTTT. The chain recombines TRBV6-1 with TRBJ1-1; D is uncertain. Germline V gene data show CDR1 as MNHNS and CDR2 as SASEGT. V was trimmed by 5 bases and J by 0 bases, leaving 7 bases between them. The CDR3 is 13 residues long.